This T cell receptor beta chain was obtained from a study of cytomegalovirus exposure and HLA in healthy donors. Researchers ran the PCR with 60 Vbeta and 13 Jbeta primers. This table comes from immunoSEQ multiplex PCR, and its TCRdb copy is limited to in-frame clones, with some not included. The sample includes 110,000 or so clones, over 55% of them seen just once. As to this clone: The antigen is unknown.

General study findings and limits: Upon later analysis, HLA-associated TCR beta chains proved more clonally expanded than other, equally common chains. Productive status was seen about 90% or about 30% of the time for most TCR beta V segments in an earlier analysis.

Germline lookup yields CDR1 SGHKS and CDR2 YYEKEE (reference sequence). The CDR3 runs to 14 residues. With 0 bases removed from V and 5 bases from J, the gap between germline ends came to 9 bases. The TCR comes from a man aged 18 to 30 in good health and CMV-seropositive. The sequenced material came from PBMCs. The chain couples TRBV5-5 to TRBJ2-1; D possibly corresponds to TRBD1 (5 bases). Written as DNA, the CDR3 is TGTGCCAGCAGCTTGGGACAGAAGCACAATGAGCAGTTCTTC. It translates to CASSLGQKHNEQFF.